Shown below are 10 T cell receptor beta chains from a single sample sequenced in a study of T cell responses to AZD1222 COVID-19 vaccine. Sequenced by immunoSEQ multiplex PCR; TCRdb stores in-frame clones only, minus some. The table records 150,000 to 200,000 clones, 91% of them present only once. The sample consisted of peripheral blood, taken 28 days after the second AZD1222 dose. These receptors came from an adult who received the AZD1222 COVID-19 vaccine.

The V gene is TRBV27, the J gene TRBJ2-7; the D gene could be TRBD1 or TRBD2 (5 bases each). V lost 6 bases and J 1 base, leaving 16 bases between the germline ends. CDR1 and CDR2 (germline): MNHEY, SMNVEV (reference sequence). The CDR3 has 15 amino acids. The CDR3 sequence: CASRERDHHSYEQYF. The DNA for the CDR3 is TGTGCCAGCAGAGAACGGGACCACCATTCCTACGAGCAGTACTTC.

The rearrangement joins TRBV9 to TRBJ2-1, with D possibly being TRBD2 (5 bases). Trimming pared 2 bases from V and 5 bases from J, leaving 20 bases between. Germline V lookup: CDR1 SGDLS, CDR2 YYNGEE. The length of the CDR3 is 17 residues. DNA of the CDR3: TGTGCCAGCAGCGTCGCTGGGCAAGCCGTCGGGGACAATGAGCAGTTCTTC. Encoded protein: CASSVAGQAVGDNEQFF.

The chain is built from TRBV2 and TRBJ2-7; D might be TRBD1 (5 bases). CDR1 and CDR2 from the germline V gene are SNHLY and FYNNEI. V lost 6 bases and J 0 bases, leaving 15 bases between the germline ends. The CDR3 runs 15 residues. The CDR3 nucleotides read TGTGCCAGCAGCCAAGGGGCGAGCCGCTCCTACGAGCAGTACTTC. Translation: CASSQGASRSYEQYF.

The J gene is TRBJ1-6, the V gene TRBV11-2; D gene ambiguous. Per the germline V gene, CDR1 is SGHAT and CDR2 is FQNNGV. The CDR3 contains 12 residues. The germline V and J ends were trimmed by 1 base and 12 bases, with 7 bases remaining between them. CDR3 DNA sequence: TGTGCCAGCAGCTTAGTCAACCGACCCCTCCACTTT. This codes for CASSLVNRPLHF.

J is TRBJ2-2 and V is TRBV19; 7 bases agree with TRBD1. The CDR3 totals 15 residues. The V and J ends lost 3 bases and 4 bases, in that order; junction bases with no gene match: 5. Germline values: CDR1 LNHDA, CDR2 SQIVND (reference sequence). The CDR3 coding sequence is TGTGCCAGTAGTATCGACAGGGAAGGCACCGGGGAGCTGTTTTTT. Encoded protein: CASSIDREGTGELFF.

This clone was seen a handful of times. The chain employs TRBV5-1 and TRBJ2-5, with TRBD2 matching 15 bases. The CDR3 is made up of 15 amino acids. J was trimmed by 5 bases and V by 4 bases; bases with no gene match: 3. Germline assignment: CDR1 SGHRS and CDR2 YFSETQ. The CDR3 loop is CASSRGTSGRETQYF. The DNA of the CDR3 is TGCGCCAGCAGCCGAGGGACTAGCGGGAGGGAGACCCAGTACTTC.

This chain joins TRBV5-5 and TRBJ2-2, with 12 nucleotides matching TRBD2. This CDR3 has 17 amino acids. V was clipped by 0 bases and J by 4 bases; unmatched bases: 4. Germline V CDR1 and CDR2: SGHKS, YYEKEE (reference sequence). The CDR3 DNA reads TGTGCCAGCAGCTTGGGGACTAGCGGGACTTCCACCGGGGAGCTGTTTTTT. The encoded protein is CASSLGTSGTSTGELFF. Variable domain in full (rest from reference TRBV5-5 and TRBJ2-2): DAGVTQSPTHLIKTRGQQVTLRCSPISGHKSVSWYQQVLGQGPQFIFQYYEKEERGRGNFPDRFSARQFPNYSSELNVNALLLGDSALYLCASSLGTSGTSTGELFFGEGSRLTVL.

In nucleotides, the CDR3 is TGTGCCAGTAGCGTTTACAGGGGGCGCGGGCCTTATAGCAATCAGCCCCAGCATTTT. Encoded protein: CASSVYRGRGPYSNQPQHF. This rearrangement joins TRBV19 to TRBJ1-5; the match to TRBD1 covers 9 bases. This CDR3 has 19 amino acids. Germline-derived CDR1 and CDR2 are LNHDA and SQIVND (reference sequence). Germline trimming cut 6 bases from V and 0 bases from J; bases unmatched to any gene: 15.

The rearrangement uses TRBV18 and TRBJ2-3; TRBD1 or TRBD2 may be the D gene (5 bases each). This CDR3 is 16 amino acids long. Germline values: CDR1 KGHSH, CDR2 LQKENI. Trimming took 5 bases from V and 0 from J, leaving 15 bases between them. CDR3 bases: TGTGCCAGCTCATCGACCAGGAGGACAAGCACAGATACGCAGTATTTT. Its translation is CASSSTRRTSTDTQYF.

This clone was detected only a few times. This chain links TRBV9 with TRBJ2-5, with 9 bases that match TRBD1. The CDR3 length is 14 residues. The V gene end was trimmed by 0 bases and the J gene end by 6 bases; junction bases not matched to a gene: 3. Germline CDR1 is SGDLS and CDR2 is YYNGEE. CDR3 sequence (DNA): TGTGCCAGCAGCGTAGCATACAGGGGGCAGACCCAGTACTTC. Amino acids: CASSVAYRGQTQYF.